The 17 T cell receptor beta chains listed next were all sequenced from one sample in a study of T cells in Graves' hyperthyroidism and ophthalmopathy. Amplification yielded TCR beta CDR3 regions, with RNA transcripts as the source. First-round RT-PCR targeting the TCR CDR3 was performed with the HTBI primer set. TCRdb independently ran MiXCR on the multiplex PCR reads; one entry per CDR3 protein. The data show about 610,000 distinct CDR3 sequences, 16% seen once. Sequencing was performed on blood. These receptors were obtained from a woman in her thirties or forties with Graves' ophthalmopathy.

The genes are TRBV5-1 and TRBJ2-6; TRBD2 matches at 8 bases. Per the germline V gene, CDR1 is SGHRS and CDR2 is YFSETQ. The CDR3 loop spans 19 amino acids. Trimming cost V 2 bases and J 3 bases; bases outside gene matches: 13. Here the CDR3 reads CASSLDSSGSKHGANVLTF. CDR3 nucleotide sequence: TGCGCCAGCAGCTTAGACTCTAGCGGGTCAAAGCATGGGGCCAACGTCCTGACTTTC.

This clonotype was counted ten times or more. The chain joins TRBV2 to TRBJ1-2; a possible D gene is TRBD1 (6 bases). The CDR3 is made up of 13 amino acids. V was trimmed by 2 bases and J by 3 bases, leaving 7 bases between them. CDR1 and CDR2 from the germline V gene are SNHLY and FYNNEI. CDR3 amino acids: CASSEYRDYGYTF. CDR3 nucleotide sequence: TGTGCCAGCAGTGAATACAGGGACTATGGCTACACCTTC.

This clonotype was observed a handful of times. The gene calls are TRBV7-2 and TRBJ1-2; D ambiguous. Germline lookup yields CDR1 SGHTA and CDR2 FQGNSA. The germline V and J ends were trimmed by 1 base and 8 bases, with 8 bases remaining between them. The CDR3 is 12 residues long. The CDR3 sequence: CASSLGLWGYTF. CDR3 DNA: TGTGCCAGCAGCTTAGGGCTCTGGGGCTACACCTTC.

This clonotype was counted many times. The chain combines TRBV19 with TRBJ1-5; D may be TRBD1 (6 bases). Germline V gene sequence: CDR1 LNHDA, CDR2 SQIVND (reference sequence). The CDR3 has 16 residues. With 6 bases removed from V and 5 bases from J, the gap between germline ends came to 20 bases. CDR3 protein: CASSPGAGAIDQPQHF. CDR3 nucleotide sequence: TGTGCCAGTAGCCCAGGGGCAGGGGCAATCGATCAGCCCCAGCATTTT.

This clonotype was picked up many times. The rearrangement uses TRBV5-8 and TRBJ2-2; D is undetermined. V gave up 7 bases and J gave up 1 base, with 2 bases separating them. The CDR3 is made up of 11 amino acids. Germline-derived CDR1 and CDR2 are SGHTS and YDEGEE. The CDR3 reads CASQNTGELFF. DNA of the CDR3: TGTGCCAGCCAGAACACCGGGGAGCTGTTTTTT.

The V call is TRBV5-6, the J call TRBJ1-3, with 10 bases identical to TRBD1. The CDR3 sequence is 14 residues long. CDR1 is SGHDT and CDR2 is YYEEEE in the germline V gene. V shed 4 bases, J shed 4 bases, and the junction held 2 bases outside the gene matches. The CDR3 coding sequence is TGTGCCAGCAGCAAGACAGGGGGCGGAAACACCATATATTTT. Its protein product is CASSKTGGGNTIYF.

Notes on this clonotype: This sequence may be a read error, since a much larger clone differs from it by one base. The chain carries TRBV6-1 and TRBJ1-1; no clear D. The V gene's germline CDR1 is MNHNS and CDR2 SASEGT. The CDR3 loop spans 13 amino acids. Trimming left V 6 bases short and J 6 bases short, with 14 bases between. CDR3 coding DNA: TGTGCCAGCAGCAAACAGAGGGCCCCTGAAGCTTTCTTT. Residues: CASSKQRAPEAFF.

This clonotype was detected ten times or more. V gene TRBV12-3 or TRBV12-4 combines with J gene TRBJ1-5; 7 nucleotides line up with TRBD1. CDR3 length equals 17 residues. With 5 bases clipped from V and 7 bases from J, the junction kept 17 bases outside the gene matches. The chain's CDR3 is CASSPGDSVSGSQPQHF. CDR3 in DNA: TGTGCCAGCAGTCCAGGGGACAGCGTTTCGGGAAGCCAGCCCCAGCATTTT.

The chain uses TRBV20-1 and TRBJ2-5, with D maybe TRBD2 (5 bases). This CDR3 is built from 14 residues. The V and J ends lost 6 bases and 2 bases respectively, with 16 bases between them. Germline V gene lookup returns CDR1 DFQATT and CDR2 SNEGSKA (reference sequence). CDR3 nucleotides: TGCAGTGCCAAGAGCGGCGGGCCGCAAGAGACCCAGTACTTC. This encodes CSAKSGGPQETQYF.

This clonotype showed up just a few times. J is TRBJ2-1 and V is TRBV7-2; 8 positions match TRBD2. Germline V gene sequence: CDR1 SGHTA, CDR2 FQGNSA. This CDR3 contains 14 residues. J was trimmed by 8 bases and V by 4 bases; bases with no gene match: 7. The CDR3 reads CASSSQAGEDEQFF. CDR3 nucleotide sequence: TGTGCCAGCAGCTCCCAAGCGGGGGAGGATGAGCAGTTCTTC.

This clonotype was seen at least ten times. This rearrangement joins TRBV2 to TRBJ2-7, with D hard to call. CDR3 length: 14 residues. Between the trimmed V and J ends, which lost 3 bases and 2 bases, there was a span of 11 bases. Per germline, CDR1 SNHLY and CDR2 FYNNEI. The CDR3 spells CASSERLLTYEQYF. DNA of the CDR3: TGTGCCAGCAGTGAGCGCCTACTTACCTACGAGCAGTACTTC.

V and J are TRBV9 and TRBJ2-1; 8 bases line up with TRBD2. The J segment lost 0 bases and the V segment lost 3 bases, leaving 11 bases of the junction unmatched. Looked up from germline, CDR1 is SGDLS and CDR2 is YYNGEE. The CDR3 extends over 18 amino acids. CDR3 bases: TGTGCCAGCAGCGCGGAAATTGCTAGCGGGCCCTCCTACAATGAGCAGTTCTTC. This sequence encodes CASSAEIASGPSYNEQFF. The full variable domain, rest sourced from reference TRBV9 and TRBJ2-1, is DSGVTQTPKHLITATGQRVTLRCSPRSGDLSVYWYQQSLDQGLQFLIQYYNGEERAKGNILERFSAQQFPDLHSELNLSSLELGDSALYFCASSAEIASGPSYNEQFFGPGTRLTVL.

V usage is TRBV28 and J usage is TRBJ2-3; 9 bases fit TRBD2. J lost 10 bases, V lost 2 bases, and 7 bases had no gene match. Per the germline V gene, CDR1 is MDHEN and CDR2 is SYDVKM. This CDR3 region has 14 residues. The CDR3 region is CASSLVGGREPQYF. CDR3 in DNA: TGTGCCAGCAGTTTAGTTGGCGGGAGGGAACCGCAGTATTTT.

This clonotype was found many times. V is TRBV5-1 and J is TRBJ2-7; tentatively, D is TRBD1 (6 bases). The CDR3 spans 16 residues. CDR1 SGHRS and CDR2 YFSETQ come from the germline V gene. Trimming removed 4 bases at V and 3 bases at J, with 20 bases between. The DNA of the CDR3 is TGCGCCAGCAGCGGGGGCCAGACCTTACTCGGCTACGAGCAGTACTTC. It codes for CASSGGQTLLGYEQYF.

The chain employs TRBV18 and TRBJ1-2, with TRBD1 identical over 7 bases. The germline V gene has CDR1 KGHSH and CDR2 LQKENI. The V gene end was trimmed by 4 bases and the J gene end by 11 bases; junction bases not matched to a gene: 10. This CDR3 has 13 residues. The CDR3 region is CASSRGQDFGYTF. The DNA for the CDR3 is TGTGCCAGCTCACGCGGACAGGACTTCGGGTACACCTTC.

V and J are TRBV9 and TRBJ2-2; D remains ambiguous. CDR3 length equals 14 residues. The ends were cut back, 4 bases at V and 6 bases at J, with 13 bases in the middle. The germline V gene encodes CDR1 SGDLS and CDR2 YYNGEE. CDR3 residues: CASSSSEGAGELFF. The CDR3 nucleotides read TGTGCCAGCAGCTCGTCGGAAGGTGCCGGGGAGCTGTTTTTT.

This clonotype was recorded at least ten times. V gene TRBV20-1 combines with J gene TRBJ1-5; TRBD1 might be the D (6 bases). Germline CDR1 is DFQATT and CDR2 is SNEGSKA (reference sequence). The V end lost 5 bases, the J end lost 6 bases, and 14 bases lay between the germline ends. This CDR3 region has 13 residues. The CDR3 DNA reads as TGCAGTGCTGGGGGGGCAGGAGGTCAGCCCCAGCATTTT. It translates to CSAGGAGGQPQHF.